This TCR beta chain derives from a study of T-cell memory formation after mild COVID-19. Points from the study as a whole: While clones contracting from day 15 to 85 were balanced between CD4 and CD8, later expanders leaned CD4+. Within pre-infection memory, some responding clones were found, suggesting cross-reactive memory joined.

About this clonotype: Its antigen remains unidentified.

There are 15 residues in the CDR3. CDR1 KGHDR and CDR2 SFDVKD come from the germline V gene. V shed 4 bases, J shed 4 bases, and the junction held 7 bases outside the gene matches. TCRdb ran MiXCR on the 5' RACE reads and lists one entry per CDR3 protein. The table includes 550,000 to 600,000 distinct CDR3 sequences, less than 25% detected once. The V gene is TRBV24-1, the J gene TRBJ1-2, with 8 bases aligning to TRBD1. This sequence was found in an adult woman who had mild COVID-19 (a few samples of this study predate the infection). Cell type and time point are not known. Sequenced sample: PBMCs or a T cell subset sorted from them (not recorded which). In nucleotides, the CDR3 is TGTGCCACCAGTGACTCTAAGGACAGGGCCTATGGCTACACCTTC. This encodes CATSDSKDRAYGYTF.